This TCR beta chain was observed in a study of regulatory T cells in long-lasting Graves disease. Study conclusions and caveats: With persistent disease, TRBV28, TRBJ1-2 and TRBJ2-5 were the favored segments. Persistent Graves' patients showed less TCR diversity than newly diagnosed ones.

For TCR beta, libraries came from iRepertoire HTBI primers and Arm-PCR of CDR3 regions. Each CDR3 protein gets one entry after TCRdb re-called the multiplex PCR reads with MiXCR. The sample holds hundreds of thousands of distinct CDR3 sequences, 30% seen once. This clonotype came up many times. Its antigen is unknown. The CDR3 loop spans 13 amino acids. Trimming took 2 bases from V and 3 from J, leaving 7 bases between them. The sample's time point: persistent/refractory GD, antithyroid drugs over 5 years with positive TRAb. There was RNA extracted from PBMCs, and the TCR library was made from it. Sample: peripheral blood mononuclear cells (PBMCs), taken when the disease was refractory, from a patient treated with antithyroid drugs. This rearrangement joins TRBV12-3 or TRBV12-4 to TRBJ1-1; D perhaps matches TRBD1 (5 bases). The TCR originated in a female donor with Graves disease. The CDR3 loop is CASSLKGYTEAFF. The DNA of the CDR3 is TGTGCCAGCAGTTTAAAGGGGTACACTGAAGCTTTCTTT.